The 24 T cell receptor beta chains below were found in one sample sequenced in a study of T cells in Graves' hyperthyroidism and ophthalmopathy. TCR beta CDR3 regions were amplified from RNA. HTBI primers were employed in a first-round RT-PCR of the TCR CDR3. Via MiXCR, TCRdb re-called the multiplex PCR reads, giving one row per CDR3 protein. This table holds some 460,000 distinct CDR3 sequences, around a sixth found once. The sample was blood. The receptors were gathered from a woman aged 18-30 years with Graves' hyperthyroidism.

This clonotype was observed at least ten times. This sequence joins TRBV6-5 and TRBJ2-5, with D perhaps matching TRBD1 (5 bases). The length of the CDR3 is 15 residues. Looked up from germline, CDR1 is MNHEY and CDR2 is SVGAGI. V lost 0 bases and J lost 4, with 12 bases in between. CDR3 sequence: CASSYSGAPAETQYF. In nucleotides, the CDR3 is TGTGCCAGCAGTTACTCAGGGGCGCCAGCAGAGACCCAGTACTTC.

The chain's CDR3 is CASSPGQGLYSGNTIYF. As DNA, the CDR3 is TGCGCCAGCAGCCCCGGACAGGGCCTATACTCTGGAAACACCATATATTTT. The rearrangement links TRBV5-1 to TRBJ1-3, with 8 nucleotides matching TRBD1. Germline loops: CDR1 SGHRS, CDR2 YFSETQ. Germline trimming cut 4 bases from V and 0 bases from J; bases unmatched to any gene: 9. CDR3 length: 17 residues.

This clonotype was counted at least ten times. The chain recombines TRBV7-3 with TRBJ2-1; 8 nucleotides match TRBD2. Germline V CDR1 and CDR2: SGHTA, FQGTGA. The CDR3 is 17 residues long. J was trimmed by 7 bases and V by 4 bases; bases with no gene match: 15. The CDR3 DNA follows: TGTGCCAGCAGCTCAGAGGTAGCGGGGAGGGCCGGTAATGAGCAGTTCTTC. It is translated as CASSSEVAGRAGNEQFF.

V gene TRBV6-2 or TRBV6-3 combines with J gene TRBJ1-2, with unresolved D. The CDR3 contains 13 residues. V lost 4 bases, J lost 2 bases, and 8 bases lay in between. Per germline, CDR1 MNHEY and CDR2 SVGEGT. CDR3 in amino acids: CASSFKGNYGYTF. The CDR3 DNA sequence: TGTGCCAGCAGTTTCAAAGGGAACTATGGCTACACCTTC.

This clonotype has at least ten counts. This rearrangement joins TRBV29-1 to TRBJ1-2; D is unclear. V was shortened by 5 bases and J by 4 bases, with 5 bases between the two germline ends. Germline CDR1 SQVTM, CDR2 ANQGSEA. The CDR3 has 10 amino acids. CDR3 sequence: CSVYLYGYTF. CDR3 nucleotide sequence: TGCAGCGTTTACCTCTATGGCTACACCTTC.

This clonotype was observed many times. V and J are TRBV6-2 or TRBV6-3 and TRBJ1-1; 9 bases are a match to TRBD1. Germline-derived CDR1 and CDR2 are MNHEY and SVGEGT. With V trimmed by 2 bases and J by 6 bases, 7 bases remained unmatched. This CDR3 is built from 15 residues. CDR3 sequence (DNA): TGTGCCAGCAGTTACGAGACAGGGGGTACGCCTGAAGCTTTCTTT. It yields the protein CASSYETGGTPEAFF.

This chain connects TRBV5-1 to TRBJ2-3, with D possibly being TRBD1 (5 bases). The CDR3 has 15 residues. Germline CDR1 reads SGHRS; CDR2 reads YFSETQ. V was clipped by 0 bases and J by 6 bases, with 14 bases between them. This CDR3 is CASSLETGWDDTQYF. DNA for the CDR3: TGCGCCAGCAGCTTGGAAACAGGTTGGGATGATACGCAGTATTTT.

This clonotype showed up many times. One junction end disagrees with the germline gene, perhaps due to a read error. This rearrangement joins TRBV7-7 to TRBJ2-5, with TRBD2 identical over 12 bases. The germline gives CDR1 SSHAT, CDR2 FNYEAQ (reference sequence). The CDR3 spans 15 residues. In nucleotides, the CDR3 is TGTGCTAGCAGCCAGGGACTAGCGGGCAAAGAGACCCAGTACTTC. This sequence encodes CASSQGLAGKETQYF.

This clonotype was seen many times. V is TRBV2 and J is TRBJ1-2, with TRBD1 matching over 9 bases. This CDR3 spans 14 amino acids. Per the germline V gene, CDR1 is SNHLY and CDR2 is FYNNEI. With 6 bases clipped from V and 6 bases from J, the junction kept 8 bases outside the gene matches. CDR3 protein: CASRLTGGRDGYTF. CDR3 nucleotide sequence: TGTGCCAGCAGATTAACAGGGGGCAGGGATGGCTACACCTTC.

This clonotype was counted many times. The V call is TRBV11-2, the J call TRBJ1-1, with D unresolved. The CDR3 totals 15 residues. Germline lookup yields CDR1 SGHAT and CDR2 FQNNGV. The ends were cut back, 0 bases at V and 5 bases at J, with 13 bases in the middle. CDR3 coding DNA: TGTGCCAGCAGCTTAGAATACGCGATGGGGACTGAAGCTTTCTTT. Its protein product is CASSLEYAMGTEAFF.

This chain joins TRBV28 and TRBJ2-1; D possibly corresponds to TRBD2 (7 bases). Trimming took 7 bases from V and 5 from J, leaving 15 bases between them. Germline values: CDR1 MDHEN, CDR2 SYDVKM. The CDR3 extends over 14 amino acids. CDR3 nucleotides: TGTGCCAGCATCCTAGGGGGGGGAGACAATGAGCAGTTCTTC. Translated, it gives CASILGGGDNEQFF.

This clonotype was seen at least ten times. CDR3 nucleotides: TGTGCCAGCAGTCCCCGCCCCGCCAGTGAAGCTTTCTTT. This sequence encodes CASSPRPASEAFF. This chain links TRBV12-3 or TRBV12-4 with TRBJ1-1; D is uncertain. This CDR3 spans 13 amino acids. V was trimmed by 5 bases and J by 7 bases, leaving 14 bases between them.

The chain links TRBV5-1 to TRBJ2-3, with 13 bases fitting TRBD2. Per the germline V gene, CDR1 is SGHRS and CDR2 is YFSETQ. The V segment lost 4 bases and the J segment 4 bases; nucleotides outside the gene matches: 9. The CDR3 loop spans 17 amino acids. The CDR3 here is CASSISTSGRLPDTQYF. For the CDR3, the DNA is TGCGCCAGCAGCATATCGACTAGCGGGAGGCTACCAGATACGCAGTATTTT. Complete variable domain (other parts from reference TRBV5-1 and TRBJ2-3): KAGVTQTPRYLIKTRGQQVTLSCSPISGHRSVSWYQQTPGQGLQFLFEYFSETQRNKGNFPGRFSGRQFSNSRSEMNVSTLELGDSALYLCASSISTSGRLPDTQYFGPGTRLTVL.

At least ten counts were recorded for this clonotype. The rearrangement joins TRBV5-1 to TRBJ2-3; D is perhaps TRBD1 or TRBD2 (6 bases each). V was clipped by 4 bases and J by 2 bases, with 17 bases between them. CDR3 length equals 16 residues. Germline assignment: CDR1 SGHRS and CDR2 YFSETQ. CDR3 DNA sequence: TGCGCCAGCAGCGTTGCGGAGGGGGGATTCACAGATACGCAGTATTTT. It translates to CASSVAEGGFTDTQYF.

This clonotype occurred a few times. The rearrangement uses TRBV7-2 and TRBJ2-3; D assignment may be TRBD1 or TRBD2 (5 bases each). The CDR3 spans 15 residues. The V gene lost 7 bases and the J gene lost 7 bases, with 21 bases spanning the gap. Germline CDR1 is SGHTA and CDR2 is FQGNSA. The CDR3 is CASTDEGTIIHTQYF. The CDR3 nucleotides read TGTGCCAGCACCGACGAGGGGACCATCATCCATACGCAGTATTTT.

The chain couples TRBV29-1 to TRBJ2-3; 7 nucleotides match TRBD2. CDR1 and CDR2 (germline): SQVTM, ANQGSEA. V lost 8 bases, J lost 5 bases, and 10 bases stayed unmatched. The CDR3 is made up of 13 amino acids. CDR3 protein: CSQLAWGGDTQYF. Here the CDR3 DNA reads TGCAGCCAACTAGCGTGGGGTGGAGATACGCAGTATTTT.

This chain joins TRBV18 and TRBJ1-2; D is perhaps TRBD1 (6 bases). Trimming cost V 5 bases and J 4 bases, with 11 bases left between them. Germline-derived CDR1 and CDR2 are KGHSH and LQKENI. The CDR3 is 13 residues long. The CDR3 is CASSTGHPYGYTF. The CDR3 nucleotides read TGTGCCAGCTCAACGGGACACCCCTATGGCTACACCTTC.

This clonotype was counted at least ten times. This chain connects TRBV11-2 to TRBJ2-3; D ambiguous. Trimming removed 1 base from V and 2 bases from J, with 13 bases in between. This CDR3 has 16 amino acids. CDR1 is SGHAT and CDR2 is FQNNGV in the germline V gene. CDR3 nucleotide sequence: TGTGCCAGCAGCTTAGGTGGGCTGCCCAACACAGATACGCAGTATTTT. This codes for CASSLGGLPNTDTQYF.

This clonotype was seen only a few times. The CDR3 DNA reads TGTGCCAGCAGTAGGGACAGGGATTTGAAGACCCAGTACTTC. It translates to CASSRDRDLKTQYF. The rearrangement links TRBV7-9 to TRBJ2-5; 9 bases fit TRBD1. Looked up from germline, CDR1 is SEHNR and CDR2 is FQNEAQ (reference sequence). V was pared by 6 bases and J by 6 bases, with 8 bases of the junction left unmatched. This CDR3 has 14 amino acids.

This chain connects TRBV7-9 to TRBJ2-3; 9 bases line up with TRBD2. From germline, CDR1 is SEHNR and CDR2 FQNEAQ (reference sequence). This CDR3 has 17 residues. V lost 1 base and J lost 2; bases outside the gene matches: 7. DNA of the CDR3: TGTGCCAGCAGCTTAGGAAATAGCGGGGGACCCACAGATACGCAGTATTTT. This sequence encodes CASSLGNSGGPTDTQYF.

This chain joins TRBV6-1 and TRBJ1-2; 7 bases agree with TRBD1. Trimming at V came to 6 bases and at J to 3 bases, leaving 7 bases not matched to a gene. Germline assignment: CDR1 MNHNS and CDR2 SASEGT. This CDR3 spans 14 amino acids. The CDR3 DNA is TGTGCCAGCAGATCAGACAGGGCGGACTATGGCTACACCTTC. Its translation is CASRSDRADYGYTF.

V gene TRBV19 combines with J gene TRBJ2-2; no firm D call. Looked up from germline, CDR1 is LNHDA and CDR2 is SQIVND (reference sequence). The CDR3 consists of 13 residues. V gave up 7 bases and J gave up 7 bases, with 13 bases separating them. The CDR3 spells CASKAASSGELFF. In DNA form, the CDR3 reads TGTGCCAGTAAGGCGGCGAGCAGCGGGGAGCTGTTTTTT.

Ten or more counts support this clonotype. The V and J genes are TRBV7-3 and TRBJ2-1; no reliable D call. Per the germline V gene, CDR1 is SGHTA and CDR2 is FQGTGA. This CDR3 has 13 amino acids. The V and J ends lost 6 bases and 5 bases respectively, with 11 bases between them. The CDR3 is CASSGAQNNEQFF. CDR3 DNA: TGTGCCAGCAGTGGAGCGCAGAACAATGAGCAGTTCTTC.

The chain is built from TRBV12-3 or TRBV12-4 and TRBJ1-3; D ambiguous. V was trimmed by 3 bases and J by 2 bases, leaving 8 bases between them. This CDR3 is 14 amino acids long. The CDR3 coding sequence is TGTGCCAGCAGTTTGTCGGGGACTGGAAACACCATATATTTT. Translating it yields CASSLSGTGNTIYF.